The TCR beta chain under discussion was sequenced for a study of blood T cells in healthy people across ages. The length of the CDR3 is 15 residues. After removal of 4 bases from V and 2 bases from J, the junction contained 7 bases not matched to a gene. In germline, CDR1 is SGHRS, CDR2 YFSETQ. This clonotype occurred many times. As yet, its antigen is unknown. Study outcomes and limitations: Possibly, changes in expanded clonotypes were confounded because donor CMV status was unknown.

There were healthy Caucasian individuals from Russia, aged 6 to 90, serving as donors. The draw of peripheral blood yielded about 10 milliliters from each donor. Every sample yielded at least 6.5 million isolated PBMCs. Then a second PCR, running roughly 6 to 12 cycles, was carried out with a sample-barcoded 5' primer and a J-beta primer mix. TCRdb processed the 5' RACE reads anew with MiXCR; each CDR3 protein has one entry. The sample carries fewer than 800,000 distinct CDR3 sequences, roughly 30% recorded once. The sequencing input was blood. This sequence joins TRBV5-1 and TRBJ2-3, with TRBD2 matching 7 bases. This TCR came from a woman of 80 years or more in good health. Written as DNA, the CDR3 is TGCGCCAGCAGCACGAAAAGCGGGGACACAGATACGCAGTATTTT. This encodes CASSTKSGDTDTQYF.